The clone carrying this T cell receptor beta chain showed up just once. Generated by immunoSEQ multiplex PCR, the TCRdb table keeps only in-frame clones and is missing some. The data show some 660,000 clones, more than 70% seen once. This specimen comes from a study of shared T cell receptors in the human thymus. The germline V gene encodes CDR1 SGHTA and CDR2 FQGNSA. This CDR3 contains 16 residues. The V and J ends lost 3 bases and 5 bases, in that order; junction bases with no gene match: 10. The same sample was also used in a study of human thymus T cells. As that study records: Thymus tissue for the work was resected from patients undergoing corrective heart surgery. Across thymic and blood repertoires, the usage of V and J genes appeared to be biased.

This chain links TRBV7-2 with TRBJ2-5; 9 bases are shared with TRBD1. This sequence originates from a boy younger than two with a congenital heart defect. Source material: thymocytes. For the CDR3, the DNA is TGTGCCAGCAGCTTCCGGGACAGGGCGGATGAGGAGACCCAGTACTTC. Translated: CASSFRDRADEETQYF.